The rows below give T cell receptor beta chains drawn from one sample of a study of CD4+ T cells in melanoma. Clones were read by immunoSEQ multiplex PCR, and TCRdb kept only the in-frame ones, dropping some. The sample holds 120,000 to 150,000 clones; about nine tenths are singletons and the top ten take about 1.5%. These receptors came from a human donor with melanoma. Each CDR3 is given with its conserved first and last residue. The D gene is left open where the match is weak. Size values are once, few and many counts, or a class for expanded clones, and some rows have none.

>TRBJ2-2|NA|TRBV27|NA
TGTGCCAGCAGTTCGAAGAGTGGTCCCCCAATTCTCACCGGGGAGCTGTTTTTT
CASSSKSGPPILTGELFF
>TRBJ1-2|NA|TRBV5-5|NA
TGTGCCAGCAGCTTTGTCAGGGCGGAGGGTGGCTACACCTTC
CASSFVRAEGGYTF
>TRBJ1-6|once|TRBV5-8|NA
TGTGCCAGCAGCAACCCCCGGAGACGGGGTAATTCACCCCTCCACTTT
CASSNPRRRGNSPLHF
>TRBJ1-3|NA|TRBV7-9|NA
TGTGCCAGCAGCTCAGACGCGGGAAACACCATATATTTT
CASSSDAGNTIYF
>TRBJ2-2|once|TRBV6-5|TRBD1
TGTGCCAGCAGGCCAAGTACAGGGGGCACCGGGGAGCTGTTTTTT
CASRPSTGGTGELFF
>TRBJ1-3|NA|TRBV9|TRBD1
TGTGCCAGCGACCGGACAGGCGCTAGGGACACCATATATTTT
CASDRTGARDTIYF
>TRBJ1-2|few|TRBV10-2|NA
TGCGCCAGCAGTGAGTGGCAGGGGACTGGCTACACCTTC
CASSEWQGTGYTF
>TRBJ2-7|NA|TRBV4-2|NA
TGTGCCAGCAGCCAAGGGCCAGGGTCTACCTACGAGCAGTACTTC
CASSQGPGSTYEQYF
>TRBJ2-1|NA|TRBV9|TRBD1
TGTGCCAGCAGCTTCCTTCAGGGGGACAATGAGCAGTTCTTC
CASSFLQGDNEQFF
>TRBJ2-7|NA|TRBV18|NA
TGTGCCAGCTCACCCCCCGGACGGAAGCCCCTTATCGAGCAGTACTTC
CASSPPGRKPLIEQYF
>TRBJ1-2|NA|TRBV5-1|NA
TGCGCCAGCACCCCAGGGTTGAGGGCTAACTATGGCTACACCTTC
CASTPGLRANYGYTF
>TRBJ1-2|NA|TRBV7-9|NA
TGTGCCAGCAGCTCGGGCGGGGGTCTGGACACCTTC
CASSSGGGLDTF
>TRBJ1-1|NA|TRBV12-2|NA
TGTGCAAGTCGCTTATTTTGCGGGGGAATGAACACTGAAGCTTTCTTT
CASRLFCGGMNTEAFF
>TRBJ2-5|NA|TRBV9|NA
TGTGCCAGCAGCCCCGCAGGGGAGACCCAGTACTTC
CASSPAGETQYF
>TRBJ2-5|NA|TRBV29-1|TRBD1
TGCAGCGTGGGGGCTGGGACAGGGCAAGAGACCCAGTACTTC
CSVGAGTGQETQYF